These 30 T cell receptor beta chains originate from one sample sequenced in a study of response to subunit inactivated influenza vaccine. TCRdb used MiXCR to reprocess the RT-PCR reads, holding one entry per CDR3 protein. The table shows hundreds of thousands of distinct CDR3 sequences, with 13% to 15% occurring only once. The specimen comprised PBMCs from blood, sampled less than 15 days before vaccination. The source is a man aged 45-65 years who received an inactivated influenza vaccine.

V gene TRBV5-8 combines with J gene TRBJ2-3; D is unresolved. CDR3 length: 15 residues. Germline V CDR1 and CDR2: SGHTS, YDEGEE. Trimming pared 0 bases from V and 4 bases from J, leaving 12 bases between. Here the CDR3 reads CASSLDGVAADTQYF. Written as DNA, the CDR3 is TGTGCCAGCAGCTTGGATGGGGTAGCTGCAGATACGCAGTATTTT.

This clonotype has only a few counts. The rearrangement uses TRBV10-3 and TRBJ1-5; TRBD1 matches at 8 bases. With 10 bases clipped from V and 0 bases from J, the junction kept 14 bases outside the gene matches. The CDR3 runs to 17 residues. From germline, CDR1 is ENHRY and CDR2 SYGVKD. The CDR3 sequence: CATSHGRGPVSNQPQHF. CDR3 DNA sequence: TGTGCCACCTCGCACGGCAGGGGGCCCGTTAGCAATCAGCCCCAGCATTTT.

This clonotype was recorded a few times. The chain links TRBV28 to TRBJ2-6, with a possible D match to TRBD2 (6 bases). V was cut by 1 base and J by 9 bases, with 13 bases left in between. Germline CDR1 and CDR2: MDHEN and SYDVKM. CDR3 length: 15 residues. CDR3: CASSLSEGFGNVLTF. CDR3 DNA: TGTGCCAGCAGTTTATCGGAGGGATTTGGCAACGTCCTGACTTTC.

The V call is TRBV21-1, the J call TRBJ2-7. TRBV21-1 is a pseudogene locus. This CDR3 comprises 13 residues. CDR3 nucleotide sequence: TGTGCCAGCAGCAAAGATTATGCCTACGAGCAGTACTTC. This sequence encodes CASSKDYAYEQYF.

This clonotype was counted only a few times. This chain connects TRBV29-1 to TRBJ2-7; D may be TRBD2 (7 bases). The V end was cut by 7 bases, the J end by 0 bases, with 22 bases between. The CDR3 extends over 16 amino acids. Germline lookup yields CDR1 SQVTM and CDR2 ANQGSEA. This chain's CDR3 is CSAKKQGRGASYEQYF. In nucleotides, the CDR3 is TGCAGCGCGAAAAAGCAGGGCCGGGGGGCCTCCTACGAGCAGTACTTC.

This chain links TRBV10-2 with TRBJ2-1; 7 bases are a match to TRBD2. CDR3 length: 16 amino acids. Per the germline V gene, CDR1 is WSHSY and CDR2 is SAAADI. V lost 3 bases, J lost 2 bases, and 7 bases stayed unmatched. The chain's CDR3 is CASSDTGTNPYNEQFF. DNA for the CDR3: TGCGCCAGCAGTGATACCGGGACTAATCCCTACAATGAGCAGTTCTTC.

The V gene is TRBV2, the J gene TRBJ1-5, with D perhaps TRBD1 (5 bases). Germline CDR1 SNHLY, CDR2 FYNNEI. The length of the CDR3 is 14 residues. Trimming shortened V by 6 bases and J by 5 bases, and 14 bases separated the two germline ends. This CDR3 is CASRAGRMDQPQHF. DNA for the CDR3: TGTGCCAGCAGAGCAGGGCGAATGGATCAGCCCCAGCATTTT.

This clonotype was found a few times. This sequence joins TRBV4-1 and TRBJ2-5; either TRBD1 or TRBD2 may supply D (6 bases each). CDR3 length: 15 amino acids. V shed 3 bases and J shed 5 bases, with 16 bases lying between them. Germline V gives CDR1 MGHRA, CDR2 YSYEKL. CDR3 sequence (DNA): TGCGCCAGCAGCCAGACCCCTATAGGGGGGGAGACCCAGTACTTC. Amino acids: CASSQTPIGGETQYF.

In this sample, this clonotype turned up a few times. The rearrangement joins TRBV20-1 to TRBJ2-1, with 10 bases aligning to TRBD1. The CDR3 contains 16 residues. J was trimmed by 1 base and V by 5 bases; bases with no gene match: 8. Per the germline V gene, CDR1 is DFQATT and CDR2 is SNEGSKA (reference sequence). Written as DNA, the CDR3 is TGCAGTGCTCGATCGGGACAGGGGTATTCCTACAATGAGCAGTTCTTC. Translation: CSARSGQGYSYNEQFF.

This clonotype appeared a few times. This chain joins TRBV30 and TRBJ2-1; D possibly corresponds to TRBD1 (5 bases). CDR3 length: 12 amino acids. CDR1 GTSNPN and CDR2 SVGIG come from the germline V gene (reference sequence). The ends were cut back, 4 bases at V and 6 bases at J, with 10 bases in the middle. The CDR3 nucleotides read TGTGCCTGGACCCTAGGGGTCAATGAGCAGTTCTTC. It translates to CAWTLGVNEQFF.

Ten or more counts support this clonotype. This sequence joins TRBV7-2 and TRBJ1-1; no clear D. The CDR3 length is 16 residues. Looked up from germline, CDR1 is SGHTA and CDR2 is FQGNSA. The V and J ends lost 1 base and 4 bases respectively, with 16 bases between them. The CDR3 DNA follows: TGTGCCAGCAGCTTAGTGGGATTGATGGGGAGCACTGAAGCTTTCTTT. This gives the protein CASSLVGLMGSTEAFF. Drawing the rest from reference TRBV7-2 and TRBJ1-1, the complete variable domain is GAGVSQSPSNKVTEKGKDVELRCDPISGHTALYWYRQSLGQGLEFLIYFQGNSAPDKSGLPSDRFSAERTGGSVSTLTIQRTQQEDSAVYLCASSLVGLMGSTEAFFGQGTRLTVV.

This clonotype was counted between two and nine times. V and J are TRBV13 and TRBJ2-3; D is unclear. The CDR3 contains 14 residues. Deletions cut 4 bases from V and 0 bases from J, with 8 bases between. Germline V lookup: CDR1 PRHDT, CDR2 FYEKMQ (reference sequence). The CDR3 DNA reads TGTGCCAGCAGCTACAGACCTAGCACAGATACGCAGTATTTT. It yields the protein CASSYRPSTDTQYF.

The CDR3 sequence: CASSYNQNTEAFF. The DNA for the CDR3 is TGTGCCAGCAGTTACAACCAAAACACTGAAGCTTTCTTT. V gene TRBV6-6 combines with J gene TRBJ1-1; no reliable D call. The V end was cut by 2 bases, the J end by 2 bases, with 6 bases between. This CDR3 is built from 13 residues. The germline gives CDR1 MNHNY, CDR2 SVGAGI (reference sequence).

This clonotype was detected a few times. This chain joins TRBV25-1 and TRBJ2-7; D possibly corresponds to TRBD2 (6 bases). Germline V gives CDR1 MGHDK, CDR2 SYGVNS. The CDR3 totals 14 residues. V was clipped by 5 bases and J by 3 bases, with 14 bases between them. CDR3 in amino acids: CASSLSGRLYEQYF. Here the CDR3 DNA reads TGTGCCAGCAGTCTTTCCGGGAGACTCTACGAGCAGTACTTC.

This clonotype showed up just a few times. CDR3 sequence (DNA): TGCAGCGTCCCGAACGGCCAGGGAATCGTCTATGGCTACACCTTC. Protein: CSVPNGQGIVYGYTF. The chain employs TRBV29-1 and TRBJ1-2; perhaps TRBD1 as D (5 bases). Germline V gene sequence: CDR1 SQVTM, CDR2 ANQGSEA. The CDR3 has 15 amino acids. Trimming took 6 bases from V and 4 from J, leaving 21 bases between them.

V and J are TRBV7-9 and TRBJ2-2; the match to TRBD1 covers 9 bases. Germline values: CDR1 SEHNR, CDR2 FQNEAQ (reference sequence). The CDR3 is made up of 16 amino acids. CDR3: CVVPRTGDELTGELFF. The CDR3 DNA reads TGTGTGGTACCCCGGACAGGGGACGAATTGACCGGGGAGCTGTTTTTT.

The chain combines TRBV10-2 with TRBJ2-1; no definite D call. The V gene lost 7 bases and the J gene lost 3 bases, with 13 bases spanning the gap. CDR1 WSHSY and CDR2 SAAADI come from the germline V gene. This CDR3 spans 14 amino acids. DNA for the CDR3: TGCGCCAGCAAAATGCCGTCCCGCTACAATGAGCAGTTCTTC. Amino acids: CASKMPSRYNEQFF.

The V call is TRBV20-1, the J call TRBJ2-3; D remains unclear. Germline CDR1 is DFQATT and CDR2 is SNEGSKA (reference sequence). Trimming took 2 bases from V and 3 from J, leaving 12 bases between them. The CDR3 spans 14 residues. The DNA for the CDR3 is TGCAGTGCTAGACCGACAACAAGAACAGATACGCAGTATTTT. This gives the protein CSARPTTRTDTQYF.

This chain links TRBV6-2 or TRBV6-3 with TRBJ2-7, with 13 bases lining up with TRBD2. Germline V gives CDR1 MNHEY, CDR2 SVGEGT. V lost 7 bases and J lost 3; bases outside the gene matches: 9. This CDR3 is 16 amino acids long. The CDR3 spells CASKDRGLAGLYEQYF. DNA of the CDR3: TGTGCCAGCAAGGACAGGGGACTAGCGGGACTCTACGAGCAGTACTTC.

The table lists this clonotype with a few counts. This chain joins TRBV4-1 and TRBJ1-2; TRBD1 might be the D (6 bases). Germline V lookup: CDR1 MGHRA, CDR2 YSYEKL. The ends were cut back, 0 bases at V and 1 base at J, with 27 bases in the middle. The CDR3 contains 21 residues. The CDR3 sequence: CASSQEAGLFFDRRINYGYTF. The CDR3 nucleotides are TGCGCCAGCAGCCAAGAGGCTGGGCTATTCTTCGACAGGCGGATTAACTATGGCTACACCTTC.

This clonotype has at least ten counts. V and J are TRBV7-2 and TRBJ2-2, with TRBD2 matching 9 bases. Germline CDR1 reads SGHTA; CDR2 reads FQGNSA. J gave up 5 bases and V 1 base, and 8 bases lay outside the gene matches. This CDR3 is built from 17 residues. CDR3 region: CASSLGAAGGVTGELFF. Written as DNA, the CDR3 is TGTGCCAGCAGCTTAGGAGCAGCGGGAGGTGTTACCGGGGAGCTGTTTTTT.

This clonotype appeared many times. The chain uses TRBV29-1 and TRBJ2-1; D possibly corresponds to TRBD2 (5 bases). The CDR3 has 12 amino acids. Trimming removed 7 bases at V and 6 bases at J, with 13 bases between. Germline V gives CDR1 SQVTM, CDR2 ANQGSEA. The CDR3 sequence: CSARISANEQFF. CDR3 nucleotide sequence: TGCAGCGCTCGTATTAGCGCCAATGAGCAGTTCTTC.

The rearrangement uses TRBV7-9 and TRBJ2-7; D is possibly TRBD1 (6 bases). The CDR3 contains 15 residues. V dropped 0 bases and J dropped 2 bases, with 11 bases sitting between them. CDR1 is SEHNR and CDR2 is FQNEAQ in the germline V gene (reference sequence). The CDR3 protein is CASSLASRGPYEQYF. The CDR3 coding sequence is TGTGCCAGCAGCTTAGCGAGCAGGGGCCCCTACGAGCAGTACTTC.

This sequence joins TRBV4-1 and TRBJ1-2, with TRBD1 as a possible D gene (6 bases). Per the germline V gene, CDR1 is MGHRA and CDR2 is YSYEKL. The CDR3 totals 18 residues. V was trimmed by 0 bases and J by 0 bases, leaving 17 bases between them. The CDR3 DNA follows: TGCGCCAGCAGCCAAGAGTGGCAGGGGCGAGCTCCTAACTATGGCTACACCTTC. Protein: CASSQEWQGRAPNYGYTF.

At least ten counts were recorded for this clonotype. The chain joins TRBV12-3 or TRBV12-4 to TRBJ1-2; D perhaps matches TRBD1 (5 bases). This CDR3 region has 14 residues. Trimming pared 6 bases from V and 8 bases from J, leaving 19 bases between. The CDR3 nucleotides read TGTGCCAGCAGCCCCTCTGGGGGGGGTGGCGGCTACACCTTC. Residues: CASSPSGGGGGYTF.

This clonotype came up a few times. The rearrangement uses TRBV7-9 and TRBJ1-4; the D is unclear. Germline values: CDR1 SEHNR, CDR2 FQNEAQ (reference sequence). The CDR3 has 16 residues. Trimming took off 1 base at V and 6 bases at J, with 15 bases between the two ends. This CDR3 reads CASSLGSGRGDEKLFF. The DNA of the CDR3 is TGTGCCAGCAGCTTAGGGTCCGGGCGCGGGGATGAAAAACTGTTTTTT.

The chain recombines TRBV28 with TRBJ2-2; 7 bases are shared with TRBD1. There are 13 residues in the CDR3. Germline V gene lookup returns CDR1 MDHEN and CDR2 SYDVKM. J was trimmed by 7 bases and V by 5 bases; bases with no gene match: 4. Here the CDR3 DNA reads TGTGCCAGCAGTACAGGGGATTACGGGGAGCTGTTTTTT. Translating it yields CASSTGDYGELFF.

This clonotype was observed many times. The rearrangement uses TRBV7-9 and TRBJ2-2; D call uncertain. This CDR3 spans 12 amino acids. Per germline, CDR1 SEHNR and CDR2 FQNEAQ (reference sequence). V lost 3 bases and J lost 6, with 5 bases in between. The CDR3 DNA reads TGTGCCAGCAGCTTCGGGTCCGGGGAGCTGTTTTTT. Protein sequence: CASSFGSGELFF.

V gene TRBV24-1 combines with J gene TRBJ1-4; D is uncertain. This CDR3 is 15 amino acids long. V was pared by 9 bases and J by 4 bases, with 17 bases between. Germline lookup yields CDR1 KGHDR and CDR2 SFDVKD. The CDR3 here is CATHGRGPINEKLFF. The CDR3 bases are TGTGCCACCCATGGGAGAGGACCGATTAATGAAAAACTGTTTTTT.

V usage is TRBV7-9 and J usage is TRBJ2-1; TRBD2 matches 10 bases. In germline, CDR1 is SEHNR, CDR2 FQNEAQ (reference sequence). Unmatched junction bases numbered 7, after V lost 4 bases and J lost 7 bases. The CDR3 contains 15 residues. CDR3 sequence: CASSSGSSGGNEQFF. In DNA, the CDR3 is TGTGCCAGCAGCTCGGGGTCTAGCGGGGGTAATGAGCAGTTCTTC.